These T cell receptor beta chains were read from a single sample in a study of cytomegalovirus exposure and HLA in healthy donors. Sequencing was performed with immunoSEQ multiplex PCR; in TCRdb, only in-frame clones are kept and a portion is missing. In the table there are 85,000 to 100,000 clones, approximately 89% of which are singletons. The sample was PBMCs. The receptors stem from a man younger than 40 in good health and CMV-seropositive. CDR3s leave out the opening cysteine and the closing phenylalanine or tryptophan.

>TRBJ2-3|TRBV27|13
ASSLLAETADTQY
>TRBJ2-7|TRBV27|12
ASSLDGISYEQY
>TRBJ2-5|TRBV6-6|13
ASSYGLGGLETQY
>TRBJ2-2|TRBV10-3|13
AISEAGSNAGELF
>TRBJ2-5|TRBV7-6|12
ASSWDRGQETQY
>TRBJ2-1|TRBV7-9|17
ASSRRPRLAGGRHNEQF
>TRBJ2-1|TRBV19|13
ASSMEGWENNEQF
>TRBJ2-7|TRBV5-6|14
ASSLRYRTNSYEQY
>TRBJ1-5|TRBV5-1|13
ASSPGTGIGQPQH
>TRBJ2-1|TRBV11-2|11
ASSLEGTLEQF
>TRBJ1-4|TRBV5-1|12
ASSSGDGIEKLF
>TRBJ2-7|TRBV11-2|13
ASSLGAGGPYEQY
>TRBJ1-3|TRBV27|13
ASSSYRGDGNTIY
>TRBJ2-2|TRBV9|13
ASSILAGETGELF
>TRBJ2-7|TRBV5-1|12
ASSLSGLSYEQY
>TRBJ1-1|TRBV7-9|13
ASSFHGGEYTEAF
>TRBJ2-4|TRBV9|14
ASSSLAGVAKNIQY
>TRBJ1-1|TRBV18|12
ASSPYYGKTEAF
>TRBJ1-3|TRBV30|10
AWTQGGNTIY
>TRBJ1-3|TRBV4-1|13
ASSQGRQEGNTIY
>TRBJ2-6|TRBV28|13
ASSSAGAGANVLT
>TRBJ2-5|TRBV4-2|13
ASSGRTGRQETQY
>TRBJ2-1|TRBV5-1|11
ASSEDRYNEQF
>TRBJ2-7|TRBV28|14
ASSSSGTGGTYEQY
>TRBJ2-7|TRBV2|10
ASSGETYEQC
>TRBJ2-6|TRBV19|11
ASSLSGANVLT
>TRBJ2-3|TRBV5-1|10
ASSGRSNTQY
>TRBJ1-2|TRBV2|12
ASSSGQGYYGYT
>TRBJ2-1|TRBV6-5|12
ASSRAAAYNEQF
>TRBJ2-5|TRBV9|12
ASSPRQGQETQY
>TRBJ1-2|TRBV6-1|10
ASSHRTGGYT
>TRBJ2-1|TRBV5-1|13
ASSFTGPSYNEQF
>TRBJ2-7|TRBV10-3|13
AIRAAGSSAYEQY
>TRBJ1-1|TRBV5-4|11
ASGGGDDTEAF
>TRBJ2-2|TRBV29-1|10
SVGVQIGELF